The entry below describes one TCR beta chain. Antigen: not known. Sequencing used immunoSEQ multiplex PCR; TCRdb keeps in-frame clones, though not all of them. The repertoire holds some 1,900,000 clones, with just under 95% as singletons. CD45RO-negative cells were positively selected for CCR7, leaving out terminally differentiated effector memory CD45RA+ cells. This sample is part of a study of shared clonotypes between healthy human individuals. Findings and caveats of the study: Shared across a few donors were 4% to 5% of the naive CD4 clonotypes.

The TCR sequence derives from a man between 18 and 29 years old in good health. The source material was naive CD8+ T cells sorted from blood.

Here the CDR3 reads CASSRRYYEQYF. CDR3 nucleotides: TGTGCCAGCAGCAGGCGCTACTACGAGCAGTACTTC. The chain recombines TRBV28 with TRBJ2-7; D gene ambiguous. Per germline, CDR1 MDHEN and CDR2 SYDVKM. There are 12 residues in the CDR3. V lost 6 bases and J 3 bases, leaving 9 bases between the germline ends.